This T cell receptor (beta chain) was recorded in a study of blood T cell repertoires in COVID-19. Overall study: Acute and convalescent COVID-19 specimens originated in the United States, Italy and Spain. T cells, B-cell-depleted T cells, or PBMCs supplied cDNA or gDNA.

The CDR3 loop spans 14 amino acids. Germline loops: CDR1 MGHRA, CDR2 YSYEKL. Trimming removed 3 bases from V and 7 bases from J; junction bases left unmatched: 9. Study processing details: Cell counts per sample came from amplifying reference gene primers. The method was immunoSEQ multiplex PCR; TCRdb's version includes in-frame clones alone and lacks a portion of them. For V, J and clone size, that table is used; D and trimming come from the DNA. The sample holds under 200,000 clones, 87% seen once. Sequenced input: peripheral blood. The gene calls are TRBV4-1 and TRBJ2-7, with 7 bases that match TRBD1. This receptor was obtained from a man between 18 and 35 years old with active or convalescent COVID-19. CDR3 amino acids: CASSQTGMGVEQYF. The CDR3 nucleotides are TGCGCCAGCAGCCAGACAGGGATGGGGGTTGAGCAGTACTTC.